The text below deals with one T cell receptor (beta chain). Antigen: not known. The junction shows a germline mismatch at one end, possibly a read error. The sample originates from a study of cytomegalovirus exposure and HLA in healthy donors. Study conclusions and caveats: There were reportedly fewer N-insertions in an Asian-associated ancestry cluster than the roughly 700-donor mean, in a later analysis.

Germline V gene lookup returns CDR1 SQVTM and CDR2 ANQGSEA. This CDR3 has 9 amino acids. Researchers ran the PCR with 60 Vbeta and 13 Jbeta primers. Generated by immunoSEQ multiplex PCR, the TCRdb table keeps only in-frame clones and is missing some. The data hold about 150,000 clones, with roughly two thirds observed a single time. The rearrangement links TRBV29-1 to TRBJ1-2; D ambiguous. The receptor was isolated from a woman aged 18-35 years in good health and CMV-seropositive. What was sequenced was PBMCs. CDR3 in amino acids: CSVDRLPIF. For the CDR3, the DNA is TGCAGCGTTGACCGCCTACCGATCTTC.